These 14 T cell receptor beta chains came from one sample sequenced in a study of shared clonotypes between healthy human individuals. Method: immunoSEQ multiplex PCR; TCRdb's copy keeps in-frame clones and lacks some. Among hundreds of thousands of clones listed, 90% to 96% were seen once. Material: naive CD4+ T cells sorted from blood. Subset defined: CD45RA+ positively selected. The source is a woman in her twenties or thirties in good health.

V is TRBV5-1 and J is TRBJ2-7; 7 nucleotides agree with TRBD1. CDR3 size: 15 residues. Germline CDR1 reads SGHRS; CDR2 reads YFSETQ. Germline trimming cut 2 bases from V and 4 bases from J; bases unmatched to any gene: 9. CDR3 DNA: TGCGCCAGCAGCTTATCACTCGGGACAGAATACGAGCAGTACTTC. It encodes CASSLSLGTEYEQYF.

This chain uses TRBV6-1 with TRBJ2-5; 7 bases align to TRBD1. The V gene end was trimmed by 0 bases and the J gene end by 5 bases; junction bases not matched to a gene: 6. Per germline, CDR1 MNHNS and CDR2 SASEGT. The CDR3 sequence is 15 residues long. The CDR3 spells CASSEATGVGETQYF. As DNA, the CDR3 is TGTGCCAGCAGTGAAGCAACAGGGGTGGGGGAGACCCAGTACTTC.

The chain carries TRBV28 and TRBJ1-2; the match to TRBD1 covers 8 bases. The germline gives CDR1 MDHEN, CDR2 SYDVKM. Unmatched junction bases numbered 9, after V lost 6 bases and J lost 0 bases. There are 16 residues in the CDR3. In nucleotides, the CDR3 is TGTGCCAGCAGCGAAGGGCCACAGGGGGCTAACTATGGCTACACCTTC. This gives the protein CASSEGPQGANYGYTF.

This clone came up once. The V call is TRBV2, the J call TRBJ1-5; D may be TRBD1 (6 bases). In germline, CDR1 is SNHLY, CDR2 FYNNEI. V was pared by 6 bases and J by 0 bases, with 12 bases between. The CDR3 extends over 15 amino acids. CDR3 sequence (DNA): TGTGCCAGCAGGGAAATACAGGGTAGCAATCAGCCCCAGCATTTT. The encoded protein is CASREIQGSNQPQHF.

This chain uses TRBV5-5 with TRBJ1-2, with a weak D call TRBD1 (5 bases). V was trimmed by 4 bases and J by 1 base, leaving 20 bases between them. This CDR3 comprises 17 residues. Germline loops: CDR1 SGHKS, CDR2 YYEKEE (reference sequence). CDR3 coding DNA: TGTGCCAGCAGCCCCGACAGACCCAGCCGCGTTAACTATGGCTACACCTTC. Residues: CASSPDRPSRVNYGYTF.

This clone appeared once. The gene calls are TRBV11-2 and TRBJ2-5; 7 bases fit TRBD1. J gave up 11 bases and V 3 bases, and 15 bases lay outside the gene matches. CDR3 length: 15 amino acids. The V gene's germline CDR1 is SGHAT and CDR2 FQNNGV. This chain's CDR3 is CASSLGQKPRVGQYF. As DNA, the CDR3 is TGTGCCAGCAGCTTGGGACAGAAACCCCGAGTCGGGCAGTACTTC.

The chain recombines TRBV7-3 with TRBJ2-3; D may be TRBD1 (5 bases). The V end was cut by 11 bases, the J end by 0 bases, with 15 bases between. CDR1 and CDR2 (germline): SGHTA, FQGTGA. This CDR3 is 14 amino acids long. The CDR3 region has the DNA TGTGCCTGCCCGAAGACAGCTAGCACAGATACGCAGTATTTT. It specifies CACPKTASTDTQYF.

In DNA, the CDR3 is TGTGCCAGCAGCTTACTACTCTACAGGGGGGCCTACGAGCAGTACTTC. The encoded protein is CASSLLLYRGAYEQYF. The chain has TRBV7-8 and TRBJ2-7; 8 bases are a match to TRBD1. Per germline, CDR1 SGHVS and CDR2 FQNEAQ. Germline trimming cut 2 bases from V and 2 bases from J; bases unmatched to any gene: 8. The CDR3 loop spans 16 amino acids. The full variable domain, its missing parts supplied by reference TRBV7-8 and TRBJ2-7, is GAGVSQSPRYKVAKRGQDVALRCDPISGHVSLFWYQQALGQGPEFLTYFQNEAQLDKSGLPSDRFFAERPEGSVSTLKIQRTQQEDSAVYLCASSLLLYRGAYEQYFGPGTRLTVT.

The chain combines TRBV9 with TRBJ2-1, with 11 bases that match TRBD2. CDR1 and CDR2 from the germline V gene are SGDLS and YYNGEE. The V and J ends lost 0 bases and 4 bases, in that order; junction bases with no gene match: 18. The CDR3 is made up of 21 amino acids. CDR3 in DNA: TGTGCCAGCAGCGTAGACTATCGGGGGCCATTAGCGGGAGGGCCTTACAATGAGCAGTTCTTC. It encodes CASSVDYRGPLAGGPYNEQFF.

The V and J genes are TRBV5-1 and TRBJ1-4; the D gene is possibly TRBD1 (6 bases). Germline V lookup: CDR1 SGHRS, CDR2 YFSETQ. Trimming pared 0 bases from V and 7 bases from J, leaving 13 bases between. This CDR3 region has 15 residues. The CDR3 DNA follows: TGCGCCAGCAGCTTGGAATGGGGGGCATTTGAAAAACTGTTTTTT. Protein sequence: CASSLEWGAFEKLFF.

This chain joins TRBV18 and TRBJ1-4; a weak D match, TRBD1 (5 bases). The CDR3 runs to 14 residues. The germline V and J ends were trimmed by 5 bases and 6 bases, with 13 bases remaining between them. Germline V gene data show CDR1 as KGHSH and CDR2 as LQKENI. CDR3 nucleotide sequence: TGTGCCAGCTCATACCGGGACGGGGATGAAAAACTGTTTTTT. It translates to CASSYRDGDEKLFF.

In its sample, this clone was seen once. V and J are TRBV27 and TRBJ2-5, with D unclear. The CDR3 covers 11 residues. Per germline, CDR1 MNHEY and CDR2 SMNVEV (reference sequence). Trimming shortened V by 11 bases and J by 2 bases, and 9 bases separated the two germline ends. The CDR3 coding sequence is TGTGCCCAGGCGAGGCAAGAGACCCAGTACTTC. This encodes CAQARQETQYF.

CDR3 sequence reads: CASRGTGNQPQHF. In nucleotides, the CDR3 is TGTGCCAGCAGGGGGACGGGGAATCAGCCCCAGCATTTT. J is TRBJ1-5 and V is TRBV2, with a possible D match to TRBD1 (5 bases). Trimming stripped 6 bases from V and 4 bases from J, with 10 bases between. The germline V gene has CDR1 SNHLY and CDR2 FYNNEI. This CDR3 has 13 amino acids. The full variable domain, rest sourced from reference TRBV2 and TRBJ1-5, is EPEVTQTPSHQVTQMGQEVILRCVPISNHLYFYWYRQILGQKVEFLVSFYNNEISEKSEIFDDQFSVERPDGSNFTLKIRSTKLEDSAMYFCASRGTGNQPQHFGDGTRLSIL.

The gene calls are TRBV28 and TRBJ1-5, with D possibly matching TRBD1 (5 bases). V gave up 6 bases and J gave up 7 bases, with 10 bases separating them. This CDR3 region has 12 residues. In germline, CDR1 is MDHEN, CDR2 SYDVKM. The CDR3 region has the DNA TGTGCCAGCAGCCAAGGACAACAGCCCCAGCATTTT. Its protein is CASSQGQQPQHF.